The 18 T cell receptor beta chains given below trace back to one sample, sequenced in a study of cytomegalovirus exposure and HLA in healthy donors. In the PCR, 60 Vbeta and 13 Jbeta primers were used. The data were produced by immunoSEQ multiplex PCR, yet TCRdb's version contains in-frame clones alone and is incomplete. The repertoire holds 150,000 to 200,000 clones, with under 80% as singletons. Material for sequencing was PBMCs. The receptor set was obtained from a female donor in good health and CMV-seronegative.

CDR3 sequence (DNA): TGTGCCACCCAGCGATCGACAGGGGGCTACGAGCAGTACTTC. Its protein is CATQRSTGGYEQYF. The chain recombines TRBV5-8 with TRBJ2-7, with 9 nucleotides matching TRBD1. The V segment lost 9 bases and the J segment 3 bases; nucleotides outside the gene matches: 10. From germline, CDR1 is SGHTS and CDR2 YDEGEE. The CDR3 is 14 amino acids.

The V call is TRBV6-5, the J call TRBJ1-1; D is ambiguous. Germline CDR1 and CDR2: MNHEY and SVGAGI. Trimming shortened V by 5 bases and J by 1 base, and 8 bases separated the two germline ends. This CDR3 has 13 residues. CDR3 sequence reads: CASSQRQNTEAFF. CDR3 nucleotides: TGTGCCAGCAGTCAAAGACAGAACACTGAAGCTTTCTTT.

This clone turned up a few times. The chain recombines TRBV19 with TRBJ2-2; 7 nucleotides match TRBD1. There are 13 residues in the CDR3. V trimming: 6 bases; J trimming: 7 bases; junction bases outside the gene matches: 5. Germline V gene lookup returns CDR1 LNHDA and CDR2 SQIVND (reference sequence). CDR3 amino acids: CASRLQGVGELFF. CDR3 DNA: TGTGCCAGTAGACTCCAGGGGGTCGGGGAGCTGTTTTTT.

The chain couples TRBV15 to TRBJ1-2; 8 nucleotides agree with TRBD1. The CDR3 totals 16 residues. J lost 7 bases, V lost 0 bases, and 10 bases had no gene match. Germline CDR1 reads LNHNV; CDR2 reads YYDKDF (reference sequence). For the CDR3, the DNA is TGTGCCACCAGCAGAGATGCTACAGGGGGAAGGGGTGGCTACACCTTC. Residues: CATSRDATGGRGGYTF.

The chain joins TRBV4-3 to TRBJ2-7; D is unclear. Germline lookup yields CDR1 LGHNA and CDR2 YSLEER. The CDR3 runs 13 residues. The V and J ends lost 1 base and 4 bases respectively, with 8 bases between them. The CDR3, as DNA: TGCGCCAGCAGCCAAGGAGAGCCTTACGAGCAGTACTTC. This gives the protein CASSQGEPYEQYF.

The V call is TRBV29-1, the J call TRBJ1-1; 10 bases fit TRBD1. The V gene end was trimmed by 7 bases and the J gene end by 4 bases; junction bases not matched to a gene: 12. Per germline, CDR1 SQVTM and CDR2 ANQGSEA. This CDR3 is 15 amino acids long. The CDR3: CSAFIAGTGVTEAFF. For the CDR3, the DNA is TGCAGCGCTTTTATAGCCGGGACAGGGGTCACTGAAGCTTTCTTT.

V is TRBV7-7 and J is TRBJ2-5, with D possibly matching TRBD1 (5 bases). CDR1 SSHAT and CDR2 FNYEAQ come from the germline V gene (reference sequence). The CDR3 consists of 15 residues. Trimming removed 0 bases from V and 2 bases from J, with 10 bases in between. CDR3 residues: CASSLAMAGQETQYF. The CDR3 DNA follows: TGTGCCAGCAGCTTAGCGATGGCAGGGCAAGAGACCCAGTACTTC.

This clone was counted only a few times. The chain recombines TRBV7-9 with TRBJ1-1; D unresolved. Trimming removed 5 bases at V and 3 bases at J, with 7 bases between. Germline values: CDR1 SEHNR, CDR2 FQNEAQ (reference sequence). CDR3 length equals 12 residues. CDR3 protein: CASSPSDTEAFF. The CDR3 DNA sequence: TGTGCCAGCAGCCCTTCGGACACTGAAGCTTTCTTT.

The chain links TRBV18 to TRBJ2-5; the match to TRBD1 covers 7 bases. Germline assignment: CDR1 KGHSH and CDR2 LQKENI. Germline trimming cut 5 bases from V and 7 bases from J; bases unmatched to any gene: 7. The CDR3 runs 13 residues. Here the CDR3 reads CASSEDRAGTQYF. The DNA for the CDR3 is TGTGCCAGCTCAGAAGACAGGGCGGGGACCCAGTACTTC.

This clone was recorded once. The gene calls are TRBV11-2 and TRBJ1-1; no clear D. Trimming cost V 1 base and J 0 bases, with 6 bases left between them. The germline V gene has CDR1 SGHAT and CDR2 FQNNGV. The CDR3 runs to 14 residues. The CDR3 coding sequence is TGTGCCAGCAGCTTAGTCAGAATGAACACTGAAGCTTTCTTT. Protein: CASSLVRMNTEAFF.

The table lists this clone with a count of one. The chain couples TRBV4-2 to TRBJ2-1; 12 bases align to TRBD2. Germline V gives CDR1 LGHNA, CDR2 YNFKEQ. The CDR3 consists of 15 residues. Trimming removed 1 base from V and 7 bases from J; junction bases left unmatched: 2. For the CDR3, the DNA is TGTGCCAGCAGCCAAGGACTAGCGGGAGATAATGAGCAGTTCTTC. Residues: CASSQGLAGDNEQFF.

The chain carries TRBV7-3 and TRBJ1-2; 9 positions match TRBD1. Germline-derived CDR1 and CDR2 are SGHTA and FQGTGA. With 4 bases clipped from V and 4 bases from J, the junction kept 10 bases outside the gene matches. The CDR3 is 16 amino acids. The CDR3 region has the DNA TGTGCCAGCAGCTCTTATAGGACAGGGGATTCCTATGGCTACACCTTC. The encoded protein is CASSSYRTGDSYGYTF.

The V and J genes are TRBV19 and TRBJ2-1; 8 bases match TRBD2. The germline CDR1 and CDR2 sequences are LNHDA and SQIVND (reference sequence). With V trimmed by 2 bases and J by 7 bases, 7 bases remained unmatched. CDR3 length: 15 amino acids. The CDR3 region is CASSIRGGFANEQFF. In nucleotides, the CDR3 is TGTGCCAGTAGTATACGCGGGGGGTTTGCGAATGAGCAGTTCTTC.

The V and J genes are TRBV4-3 and TRBJ1-6, with 10 bases that match TRBD1. Looked up from germline, CDR1 is LGHNA and CDR2 is YSLEER. The CDR3 totals 14 residues. J gave up 10 bases and V 6 bases, and 6 bases lay outside the gene matches. CDR3 region: CASRAGTGVSPLHF. For the CDR3, the DNA is TGCGCCAGCAGGGCCGGGACAGGGGTCTCACCCCTCCACTTT.

The J gene is TRBJ2-2, the V gene TRBV19; 8 bases are a match to TRBD1. Germline loops: CDR1 LNHDA, CDR2 SQIVND (reference sequence). This CDR3 is built from 14 residues. Trimming cost V 10 bases and J 4 bases; bases outside gene matches: 8. CDR3 sequence: CATAGQAVTGELFF. The CDR3 DNA reads TGTGCCACCGCGGGACAGGCAGTCACCGGGGAGCTGTTTTTT.

The chain has TRBV9 and TRBJ2-7; 12 bases are shared with TRBD1. Germline trimming cut 3 bases from V and 6 bases from J; bases unmatched to any gene: 4. Germline loops: CDR1 SGDLS, CDR2 YYNGEE. This CDR3 has 14 residues. The DNA of the CDR3 is TGTGCCAGCAGCGCCGGGACAGGGGGCCTCGAGCAGTACTTC. It specifies CASSAGTGGLEQYF. The entire variable domain, with the rest obtained from reference TRBV9 and TRBJ2-7, is as follows: DSGVTQTPKHLITATGQRVTLRCSPRSGDLSVYWYQQSLDQGLQFLIQYYNGEERAKGNILERFSAQQFPDLHSELNLSSLELGDSALYFCASSAGTGGLEQYFGPGTRLTVT.

V gene TRBV5-6 combines with J gene TRBJ2-1; the match to TRBD1 covers 9 bases. J gave up 6 bases and V 0 bases, and 10 bases lay outside the gene matches. This CDR3 spans 17 amino acids. Germline V gene data show CDR1 as SGHDT and CDR2 as YYEEEE. The CDR3 sequence is CASSLGGDRVGFNEQFF. DNA for the CDR3: TGTGCCAGCAGCTTGGGAGGGGACAGGGTCGGTTTCAATGAGCAGTTCTTC.

The chain employs TRBV6-5 and TRBJ1-5, with D unresolved. The CDR3 is 13 residues long. Trimming took off 6 bases at V and 1 base at J, with 7 bases between the two ends. Germline CDR1 MNHEY, CDR2 SVGAGI. This CDR3 is CASRPRSNQPQHF. The CDR3 DNA reads as TGTGCCAGCAGACCTCGGAGCAATCAGCCCCAGCATTTT.